The source of this T cell receptor (beta chain) is a study of blood T cell repertoires in COVID-19. Background on the study: The samples span acute and convalescent COVID-19 from the United States, Italy and Spain. The analysed material was cDNA or gDNA that came from T cells, B-cell-depleted T cells, or PBMCs.

In the source study's methods: The assay estimated nucleated cells by amplifying reference gene primers. Profiling relied on immunoSEQ multiplex PCR, and the TCRdb table lists in-frame clones only, not all of them. That table supplies the V and J calls and clone size; D and trimming were determined from the DNA. This sample yields 150,000 to 200,000 clones, of which roughly 79% are seen a single time; about 20% belongs to the top ten. The CDR3 is made up of 12 amino acids. The V end was cut by 2 bases, the J end by 8 bases, with 12 bases between. Germline loops: CDR1 GTSNPN, CDR2 SVGIG (reference sequence).

The chain recombines TRBV30 with TRBJ1-2, with D uncertain. The sample comprised peripheral blood. The sequence derives from a woman of 80 years or more with acute or convalescent COVID-19. This CDR3 is CAWSTGQRGYTF. CDR3 sequence (DNA): TGTGCCTGGAGTACTGGGCAACGGGGCTACACCTTC.